Following are 3 T cell receptor beta chains from one sample sequenced in a study of CD8+CD57+ T cells in acquired aplastic anemia. Genomic DNA, the template, was used for profiling of the TCR beta VDJ and CDR3. TCRdb itself ran the reads through MiXCR, one entry per CDR3 protein. The profile shows 200,000 to 250,000 distinct CDR3 sequences, roughly 55% of them singletons. Sequencing input: sorted CD4+, CD8+, or CD8+CD57+ T cells (not recorded which) from PBMCs. These receptors all come from a human donor in good health.

Concerning this clonotype: This sequence may be a read error, since a much larger clone differs from it by one base. The chain is built from TRBV13 and TRBJ1-1; 9 nucleotides align to TRBD1. The length of the CDR3 is 17 residues. Germline CDR1 and CDR2: PRHDT and FYEKMQ (reference sequence). The CDR3 DNA is TGTGCCAGCAGCTCGGGTGGGGGGACAGGGATGAACGCTGAAGCTTTCTTT. It yields the protein CASSSGGGTGMNAEAFF.

The chain joins TRBV20-1 to TRBJ1-5; no reliable D call. The CDR3 extends over 17 amino acids. Germline assignment: CDR1 DFQATT and CDR2 SNEGSKA (reference sequence). Between the trimmed V and J ends, which lost 3 bases and 0 bases, there was a span of 18 bases. The CDR3 is CSASAPGRSYSNQPQHF. The CDR3 DNA follows: TGCAGTGCTAGTGCCCCCGGCCGATCTTATAGCAATCAGCCCCAGCATTTT.

The gene calls are TRBV7-9 and TRBJ1-1; perhaps TRBD1 as D (5 bases). V shed 5 bases and J shed 1 base, with 17 bases lying between them. CDR3 size: 16 residues. Germline V lookup: CDR1 SEHNR, CDR2 FQNEAQ (reference sequence). As DNA, the CDR3 is TGTGCCAGCAGCCCCGGGGCAGGGTGGACGAACACTGAAGCTTTCTTT. Amino acid sequence: CASSPGAGWTNTEAFF.